The 29 T cell receptor beta chains in this list originate from one sample, sequenced in a study of T cells after yellow fever vaccination. TCRdb passed the 5' RACE reads through MiXCR, listing each CDR3 protein once. The sample lists 80,000 to 100,000 distinct CDR3 sequences, roughly 10% occurring once. This material consisted of CD8+ T cells not binding an NS4B(214-222) dextramer, sorted from PBMCs, taken approximately 15 days after the first yellow fever vaccination. The receptor set was obtained from a man aged 18 to 30 who received the YFV17D yellow fever vaccine.

This clonotype was detected ten times or more. The chain combines TRBV7-9 with TRBJ1-1, with D perhaps matching TRBD1 (5 bases). Trimming cost V 2 bases and J 8 bases, with 12 bases left between them. The germline CDR1 and CDR2 sequences are SEHNR and FQNEAQ (reference sequence). This CDR3 has 13 residues. CDR3 bases: TGTGCCAGCAGCTTACAGGGTCCGCGAGAAGCTTTCTTT. This translates into CASSLQGPREAFF.

This clonotype was detected a few times. The chain is built from TRBV6-5 and TRBJ2-1; the D is unclear. Between the trimmed V and J ends, which lost 0 bases and 10 bases, there was a span of 10 bases. This CDR3 comprises 13 residues. Germline V gene sequence: CDR1 MNHEY, CDR2 SVGAGI. The CDR3 nucleotides are TGTGCCAGCAGTTACTCCGGAAGTTCGGAGCAGTTCTTC. Its protein product is CASSYSGSSEQFF.

The table lists this clonotype with a few counts. The chain is built from TRBV12-3 or TRBV12-4 and TRBJ1-5; D remains ambiguous. The ends were cut back, 2 bases at V and 0 bases at J, with 5 bases in the middle. This CDR3 region has 14 residues. The CDR3 is CASSLYSSNQPQHF. The CDR3 nucleotides read TGTGCCAGCAGTTTATACAGTAGCAATCAGCCCCAGCATTTT.

This clonotype has only a few counts. The chain links TRBV7-2 to TRBJ2-2; TRBD1 is a possible D gene (6 bases). Trimming stripped 5 bases from V and 4 bases from J, with 14 bases between. The CDR3 totals 15 residues. CDR1 is SGHTA and CDR2 is FQGNSA in the germline V gene. DNA of the CDR3: TGTGCCAGCAGCATTACAGGGTATGGCACCGGGGAGCTGTTTTTT. Protein: CASSITGYGTGELFF.

This clonotype was seen a handful of times. The chain is built from TRBV6-1 and TRBJ2-3; D not certain. Germline V CDR1 and CDR2: MNHNS, SASEGT. The CDR3 is made up of 14 amino acids. V lost 5 bases and J lost 6, with 15 bases in between. CDR3 coding DNA: TGTGCCAGCAGTCTCCCACGGGCCGGGGATACGCAGTATTTT. It is translated as CASSLPRAGDTQYF.

The chain couples TRBV6-5 to TRBJ2-2, with D maybe TRBD1 (5 bases). The CDR3 covers 17 residues. V was shortened by 4 bases and J by 4 bases, with 19 bases between the two germline ends. In germline, CDR1 is MNHEY, CDR2 SVGAGI. This chain's CDR3 is CASSWGIETTSTGELFF. The CDR3 coding sequence is TGTGCCAGCAGTTGGGGCATCGAGACGACTTCCACCGGGGAGCTGTTTTTT.

This clonotype occurred many times. The genes are TRBV12-3 or TRBV12-4 and TRBJ1-1; perhaps TRBD1 as D (5 bases). The CDR3 totals 15 residues. Trimming left V 2 bases short and J 2 bases short, with 12 bases between. CDR3 in amino acids: CASSLQGEGNTEAFF. CDR3 DNA: TGTGCCAGCAGTTTACAGGGTGAGGGAAACACTGAAGCTTTCTTT.

The chain employs TRBV29-1 and TRBJ2-3, with TRBD2 as a possible D gene (6 bases). Trimming removed 6 bases from V and 4 bases from J, with 17 bases in between. The germline V gene encodes CDR1 SQVTM and CDR2 ANQGSEA. The CDR3 spans 14 residues. CDR3 residues: CSVLWASAADTQYF. The CDR3 DNA follows: TGCAGCGTACTCTGGGCTAGCGCGGCAGATACGCAGTATTTT.

The genes are TRBV27 and TRBJ2-3; D may be TRBD2 (6 bases). Deletions cut 6 bases from V and 5 bases from J, with 15 bases between. The CDR3 consists of 14 residues. Germline V lookup: CDR1 MNHEY, CDR2 SMNVEV (reference sequence). CDR3 protein: CASSPEGPRDTQYF. CDR3 bases: TGTGCCAGCAGCCCGGAGGGGCCGAGAGATACGCAGTATTTT.

This clonotype was seen only a few times. This chain connects TRBV14 to TRBJ2-7; the D gene is possibly TRBD2 (7 bases). Per the germline V gene, CDR1 is SGHDN and CDR2 is FVKESK. This CDR3 spans 15 amino acids. The V end lost 1 base, the J end lost 6 bases, and 16 bases lay between the germline ends. CDR3 amino acids: CASSQVYRDYGEQYF. The CDR3 region has the DNA TGTGCCAGCAGCCAAGTGTACAGGGACTATGGCGAGCAGTACTTC.

The J gene is TRBJ2-7, the V gene TRBV20-1; D is unresolved. This CDR3 spans 13 amino acids. Germline V gene data show CDR1 as DFQATT and CDR2 as SNEGSKA (reference sequence). The V and J ends lost 6 bases and 6 bases respectively, with 18 bases between them. The CDR3 nucleotides are TGCAGTGCCGTCATCCCCGTTTTGGGCGAGCAGTACGTC. This sequence encodes CSAVIPVLGEQYV.

This clonotype showed up just a few times. The V gene is TRBV12-3 or TRBV12-4, the J gene TRBJ1-5, with 8 bases matching TRBD1. The V and J ends lost 3 bases and 3 bases, in that order; junction bases with no gene match: 7. CDR3 size: 16 residues. CDR3 bases: TGTGCCAGCAGTTTTTGGACAGGGCAGTCCAATCAGCCCCAGCATTTT. It yields the protein CASSFWTGQSNQPQHF.

The chain carries TRBV29-1 and TRBJ2-2, with 7 bases identical to TRBD1. V lost 0 bases to trimming and J lost 2 bases; unmatched junction nucleotides: 9. Germline CDR1 reads SQVTM; CDR2 reads ANQGSEA. The CDR3 totals 17 residues. The DNA of the CDR3 is TGCAGCGTTGAAGATCCAACCGGGACAGATAACACCGGGGAGCTGTTTTTT. Its translation: CSVEDPTGTDNTGELFF.

This clonotype showed up just a few times. This chain links TRBV12-3 or TRBV12-4 with TRBJ2-7; TRBD1 aligns across 8 bases. This CDR3 contains 15 residues. Unmatched junction bases numbered 5, after V lost 2 bases and J lost 2 bases. The CDR3 is CASSLRAGGPYEQYF. CDR3 nucleotides: TGTGCCAGCAGTTTACGAGCAGGGGGCCCCTACGAGCAGTACTTC.

The rearrangement joins TRBV6-1 to TRBJ1-1; a weak D match, TRBD1 (5 bases). The CDR3 contains 16 residues. Germline assignment: CDR1 MNHNS and CDR2 SASEGT. V shed 4 bases and J shed 4 bases, with 19 bases lying between them. CDR3 sequence: CASSAKGQVIFTEAFF. The DNA for the CDR3 is TGTGCCAGCAGTGCCAAGGGGCAGGTCATTTTCACTGAAGCTTTCTTT.

This clonotype was seen a handful of times. This rearrangement joins TRBV5-1 to TRBJ2-2, with 7 nucleotides matching TRBD1. J lost 3 bases, V lost 4 bases, and 3 bases had no gene match. Germline V CDR1 and CDR2: SGHRS, YFSETQ. This CDR3 has 14 amino acids. The CDR3 nucleotides read TGCGCCAGCAGCACGACAGGGTACACCGGGGAGCTGTTTTTT. Translating gives CASSTTGYTGELFF.

By share, this clonotype ranks as medium-sized. The chain combines TRBV6-4 with TRBJ2-3, with 11 bases that match TRBD2. Trimming took 3 bases from V and 1 from J; bases not matched to a gene: 0. CDR1 is MRHNA and CDR2 is SNTAGT in the germline V gene. This CDR3 contains 15 residues. The DNA for the CDR3 is TGTGCCAGCAGTGAGACTAGCGGGGGCACAGATACGCAGTATTTT. Protein: CASSETSGGTDTQYF.

Concerning this clonotype: The DNA is left out, because the CDR3 cannot be placed on it with certainty; the CDR3 is given as TCRdb lists it. V gene TRBV20-1 combines with J gene TRBJ2-6; the table gives TRBD1 as D, unverified against the DNA. The CDR3 extends over 15 residues, inclusive of both ends. Germline assignment: CDR1 DFQATT and CDR2 SNEGSKA (reference sequence). The CDR3 is CYGCGTRSGANVLTF.

This clonotype turned up a few times. DNA of the CDR3: TGCGCCAGCAGCCAAGATTCCGGGGGAAGTGGCTACACCTTC. Translating gives CASSQDSGGSGYTF. The chain couples TRBV4-1 to TRBJ1-2; weak D call: TRBD1 (5 bases). Germline CDR1 reads MGHRA; CDR2 reads YSYEKL. This CDR3 comprises 14 residues. Trimming left V 0 bases short and J 7 bases short, with 12 bases between.

Many counts were recorded for this clonotype. The V gene is TRBV7-9, the J gene TRBJ1-2; 8 bases map to TRBD1. The V gene's germline CDR1 is SEHNR and CDR2 FQNEAQ (reference sequence). The junction had 5 bases not matched to a gene; V was cut back by 5 bases and J by 3 bases. This CDR3 is built from 14 residues. CDR3 in DNA: TGTGCCAGCAGCCCCGGACAGGGTCACTATGGCTACACCTTC. Protein product: CASSPGQGHYGYTF. The full variable domain, with the rest looked up from reference TRBV7-9 and TRBJ1-2, is DTGVSQNPRHKITKRGQNVTFRCDPISEHNRLYWYRQTLGQGPEFLTYFQNEAQLEKSRLLSDRFSAERPKGSFSTLEIQRTEQGDSAMYLCASSPGQGHYGYTFGSGTRLTVV.

This clonotype came up many times. V gene TRBV7-8 combines with J gene TRBJ2-7; a weak D match, TRBD1 (6 bases). The CDR3 runs to 17 residues. With 1 base removed from V and 3 bases from J, the gap between germline ends came to 19 bases. Germline V lookup: CDR1 SGHVS, CDR2 FQNEAQ. The CDR3 region has the DNA TGTGCCAGCAGCTTAGTCGGGCTCGGGACACTAGACTACGAGCAGTACTTC. Translated, it gives CASSLVGLGTLDYEQYF.

This clonotype showed up just a few times. The rearrangement joins TRBV5-1 to TRBJ2-2; D is tentatively TRBD1 or TRBD2 (5 bases each). Per germline, CDR1 SGHRS and CDR2 YFSETQ. CDR3 size: 15 residues. V lost 4 bases, J lost 6 bases, and 16 bases lay in between. CDR3 bases: TGCGCCAGCAGCGGGACCGGTCCACCGGCCGGGGAGCTGTTTTTT. Its translation: CASSGTGPPAGELFF.

This chain connects TRBV11-2 to TRBJ1-2, with TRBD1 matching over 8 bases. Trimming at V came to 1 base and at J to 0 bases, leaving 4 bases not matched to a gene. CDR3 size: 16 residues. CDR1 is SGHAT and CDR2 is FQNNGV in the germline V gene. The CDR3 is CASSLAATGANYGYTF. The CDR3, as DNA: TGTGCCAGCAGCTTAGCTGCGACAGGGGCTAACTATGGCTACACCTTC.

The V and J genes are TRBV6-2 or TRBV6-3 and TRBJ2-7; D gene ambiguous. CDR1 and CDR2 from the germline V gene are MNHEY and SVGEGT. The CDR3 loop spans 13 amino acids. V lost 8 bases and J lost 2, with 13 bases in between. The CDR3 here is CASGYLGTYEQYF. CDR3 DNA: TGTGCCAGCGGCTACCTAGGTACCTACGAGCAGTACTTC.

This sequence joins TRBV6-5 and TRBJ2-3, with TRBD2 as a possible D gene (5 bases). The V gene's germline CDR1 is MNHEY and CDR2 SVGAGI. This CDR3 spans 17 amino acids. V shed 5 bases and J shed 2 bases, with 20 bases lying between them. CDR3: CASSPHLAGLPTDTQYF. Here the CDR3 DNA reads TGTGCCAGCAGTCCCCATCTTGCAGGACTCCCCACAGATACGCAGTATTTT.

This clonotype has just a few counts. This chain connects TRBV27 to TRBJ2-1, with D possibly matching TRBD2 (7 bases). Trimming shortened V by 8 bases and J by 4 bases, and 18 bases separated the two germline ends. The CDR3 covers 15 residues. Germline V gene data show CDR1 as MNHEY and CDR2 as SMNVEV (reference sequence). The CDR3 nucleotides read TGTGCCAGCCGCCTGTACGGGGGGCTGTACAATGAGCAGTTCTTC. Its translation is CASRLYGGLYNEQFF.

In this sample, this clonotype turned up a few times. This rearrangement joins TRBV29-1 to TRBJ1-3; D is unclear. The CDR3 totals 12 residues. V was cut by 6 bases and J by 0 bases, with 6 bases left in between. CDR1 and CDR2 from the germline V gene are SQVTM and ANQGSEA. The CDR3 nucleotides read TGCAGCGTCGGTGACTCTGGAAACACCATATATTTT. Its protein is CSVGDSGNTIYF.

This clonotype occurred a few times. CDR3 amino acids: CASSSTGVYEQYV. In nucleotides, the CDR3 is TGTGCCAGCAGCTCAACAGGGGTCTACGAGCAGTACGTC. V and J are TRBV5-6 and TRBJ2-7; TRBD1 agrees at 7 bases. The CDR3 loop spans 13 amino acids. CDR1 SGHDT and CDR2 YYEEEE come from the germline V gene. J was trimmed by 3 bases and V by 3 bases; bases with no gene match: 3.

This rearrangement joins TRBV19 to TRBJ2-2; D call uncertain. CDR3 size: 12 residues. The V gene's germline CDR1 is LNHDA and CDR2 SQIVND (reference sequence). Trimming left V 7 bases short and J 5 bases short, with 8 bases between. The CDR3 region has the DNA TGTGCCAGTAAAAAACGGACCGGGGAGCTGTTTTTT. Its translation: CASKKRTGELFF. Full variable domain (outside the CDR3, taken from reference TRBV19 and TRBJ2-2): DGGITQSPKYLFRKEGQNVTLSCEQNLNHDAMYWYRQDPGQGLRLIYYSQIVNDFQKGDIAEGYSVSREKKESFPLTVTSAQKNPTAFYLCASKKRTGELFFGEGSRLTVL.